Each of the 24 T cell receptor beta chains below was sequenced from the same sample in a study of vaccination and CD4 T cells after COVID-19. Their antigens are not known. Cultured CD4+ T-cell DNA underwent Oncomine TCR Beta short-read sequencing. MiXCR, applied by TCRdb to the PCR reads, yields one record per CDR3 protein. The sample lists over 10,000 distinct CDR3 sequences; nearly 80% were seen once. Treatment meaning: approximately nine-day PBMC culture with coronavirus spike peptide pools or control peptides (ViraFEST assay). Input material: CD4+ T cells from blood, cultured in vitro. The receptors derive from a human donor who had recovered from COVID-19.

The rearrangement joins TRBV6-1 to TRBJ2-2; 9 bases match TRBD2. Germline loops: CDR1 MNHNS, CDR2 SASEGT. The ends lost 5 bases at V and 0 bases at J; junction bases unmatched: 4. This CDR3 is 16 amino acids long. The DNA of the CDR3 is TGTGCCAGCAGTCGATCTAGCGGGGCGAACACCGGGGAGCTGTTTTTT. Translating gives CASSRSSGANTGELFF.

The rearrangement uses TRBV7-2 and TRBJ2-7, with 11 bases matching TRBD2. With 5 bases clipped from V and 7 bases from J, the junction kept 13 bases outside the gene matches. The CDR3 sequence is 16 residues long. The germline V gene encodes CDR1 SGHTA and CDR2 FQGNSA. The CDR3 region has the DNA TGTGCCAGCAGCCCTCAGACTAGCGGGGCCAGTGTAGAGCAGTACTTC. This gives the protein CASSPQTSGASVEQYF. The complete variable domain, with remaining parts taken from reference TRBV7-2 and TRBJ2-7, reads GAGVSQSPSNKVTEKGKDVELRCDPISGHTALYWYRQSLGQGLEFLIYFQGNSAPDKSGLPSDRFSAERTGGSVSTLTIQRTQQEDSAVYLCASSPQTSGASVEQYFGPGTRLTVT.

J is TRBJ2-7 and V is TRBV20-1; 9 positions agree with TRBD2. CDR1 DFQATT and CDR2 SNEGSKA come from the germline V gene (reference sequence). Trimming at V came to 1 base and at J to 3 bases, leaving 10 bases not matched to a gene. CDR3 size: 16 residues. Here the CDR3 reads CSARALRGREGYEQYF. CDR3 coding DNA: TGCAGTGCTAGAGCCCTGAGGGGGCGGGAGGGCTACGAGCAGTACTTC.

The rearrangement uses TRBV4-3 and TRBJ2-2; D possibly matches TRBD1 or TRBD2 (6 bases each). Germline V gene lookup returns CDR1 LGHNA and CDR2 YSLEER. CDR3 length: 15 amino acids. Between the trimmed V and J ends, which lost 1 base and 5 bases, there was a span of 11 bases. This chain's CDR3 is CASSQVGAGTGELFF. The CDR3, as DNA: TGCGCCAGCAGCCAAGTGGGGGCGGGGACCGGGGAGCTGTTTTTT.

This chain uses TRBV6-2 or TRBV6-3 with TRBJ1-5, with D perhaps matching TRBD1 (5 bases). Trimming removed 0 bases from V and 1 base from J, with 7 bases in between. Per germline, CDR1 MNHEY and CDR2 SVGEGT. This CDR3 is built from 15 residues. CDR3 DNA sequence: TGTGCCAGCAGTTACTCGAGGGGAAGCAATCAGCCCCAGCATTTT. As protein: CASSYSRGSNQPQHF.

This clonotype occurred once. The CDR3 sequence is CASSKPLGGANYLSNQPQHF. CDR3 DNA sequence: TGTGCCAGCAGCAAACCGCTTGGGGGGGCGAACTATCTTAGCAATCAGCCCCAGCATTTT. The rearrangement joins TRBV6-1 to TRBJ1-5, with a weak D call TRBD1 (6 bases). Germline-derived CDR1 and CDR2 are MNHNS and SASEGT. With 6 bases removed from V and 0 bases from J, the gap between germline ends came to 27 bases. The CDR3 spans 20 residues.

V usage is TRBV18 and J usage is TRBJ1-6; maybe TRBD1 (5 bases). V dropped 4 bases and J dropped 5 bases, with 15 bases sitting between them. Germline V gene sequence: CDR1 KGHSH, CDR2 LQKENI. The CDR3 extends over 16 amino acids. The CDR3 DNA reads TGTGCCAGCTCACTTGACGGGACGGAGAATAATTCACCCCTCCACTTT. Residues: CASSLDGTENNSPLHF.

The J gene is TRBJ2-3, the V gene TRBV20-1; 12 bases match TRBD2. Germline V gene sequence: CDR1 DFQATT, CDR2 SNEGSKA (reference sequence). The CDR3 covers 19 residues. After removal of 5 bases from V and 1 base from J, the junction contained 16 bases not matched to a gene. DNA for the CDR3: TGCAGTGCTTACCCCGGGACTAGCGGGCCGGGGGTAGGCACAGATACGCAGTATTTT. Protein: CSAYPGTSGPGVGTDTQYF.

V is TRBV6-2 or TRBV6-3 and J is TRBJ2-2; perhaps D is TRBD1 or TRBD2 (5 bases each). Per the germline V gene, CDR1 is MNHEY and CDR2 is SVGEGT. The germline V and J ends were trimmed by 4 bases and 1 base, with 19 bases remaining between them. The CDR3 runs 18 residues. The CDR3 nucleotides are TGTGCCAGCAGTTCTGGGGGACCCACCCAAGAGAACACCGGGGAGCTGTTTTTT. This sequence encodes CASSSGGPTQENTGELFF.

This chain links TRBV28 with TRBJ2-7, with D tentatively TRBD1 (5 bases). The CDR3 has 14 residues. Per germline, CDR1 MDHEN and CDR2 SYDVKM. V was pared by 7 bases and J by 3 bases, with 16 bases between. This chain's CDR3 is CASTEKGRDYEQYF. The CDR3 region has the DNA TGTGCCAGCACCGAGAAGGGCAGGGACTACGAGCAGTACTTC.

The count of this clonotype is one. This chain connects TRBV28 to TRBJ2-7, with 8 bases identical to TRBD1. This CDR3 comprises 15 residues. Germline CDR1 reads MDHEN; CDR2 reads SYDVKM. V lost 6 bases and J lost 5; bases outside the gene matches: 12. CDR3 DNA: TGTGCCAGCAGCCCGGCAGGACAGGGTCCCCACGAGCAGTACTTC. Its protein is CASSPAGQGPHEQYF.

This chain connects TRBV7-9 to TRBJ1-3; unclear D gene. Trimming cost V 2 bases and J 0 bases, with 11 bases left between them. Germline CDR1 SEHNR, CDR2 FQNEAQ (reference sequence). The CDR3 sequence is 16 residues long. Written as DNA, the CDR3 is TGTGCCAGCAGCTTAAACGCGGCAAGCTCTGGAAACACCATATATTTT. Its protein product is CASSLNAASSGNTIYF.

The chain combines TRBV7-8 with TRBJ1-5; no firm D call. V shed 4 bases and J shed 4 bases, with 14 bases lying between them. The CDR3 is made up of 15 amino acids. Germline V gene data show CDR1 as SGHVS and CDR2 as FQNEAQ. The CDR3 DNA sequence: TGTGCCAGCAGCTCGGGAAGGGCGGGAAATCAGCCCCAGCATTTT. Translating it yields CASSSGRAGNQPQHF.

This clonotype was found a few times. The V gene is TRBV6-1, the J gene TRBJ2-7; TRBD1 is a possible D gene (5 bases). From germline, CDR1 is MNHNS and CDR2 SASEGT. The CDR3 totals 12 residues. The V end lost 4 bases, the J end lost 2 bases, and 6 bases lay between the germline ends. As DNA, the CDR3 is TGTGCCAGCAGTGCGACAGCCTACGAGCAGTACTTC. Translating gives CASSATAYEQYF.

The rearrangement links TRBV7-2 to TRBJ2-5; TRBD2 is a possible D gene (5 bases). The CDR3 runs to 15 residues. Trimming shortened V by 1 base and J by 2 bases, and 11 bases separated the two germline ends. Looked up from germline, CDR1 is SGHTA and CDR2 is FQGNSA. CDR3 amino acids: CASSLELARQETQYF. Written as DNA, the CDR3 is TGTGCCAGCAGCTTAGAATTAGCGAGACAAGAGACCCAGTACTTC.

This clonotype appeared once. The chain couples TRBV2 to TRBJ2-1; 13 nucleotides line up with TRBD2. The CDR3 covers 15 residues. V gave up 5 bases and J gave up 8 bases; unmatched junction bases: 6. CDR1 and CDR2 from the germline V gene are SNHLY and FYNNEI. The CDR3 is CASSSLAGGRDEQFF. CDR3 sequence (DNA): TGTGCCAGCAGTTCACTAGCGGGAGGGCGGGATGAGCAGTTCTTC.

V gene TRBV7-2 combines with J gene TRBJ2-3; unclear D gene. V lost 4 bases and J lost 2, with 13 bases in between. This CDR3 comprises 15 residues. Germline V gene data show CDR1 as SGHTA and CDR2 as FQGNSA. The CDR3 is CASSSQRPPTDTQYF. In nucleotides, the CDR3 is TGTGCCAGCAGCTCACAAAGACCGCCCACAGATACGCAGTATTTT.

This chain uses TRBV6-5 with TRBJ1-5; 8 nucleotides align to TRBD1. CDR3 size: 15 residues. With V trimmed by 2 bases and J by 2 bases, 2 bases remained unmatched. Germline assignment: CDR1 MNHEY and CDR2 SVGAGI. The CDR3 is CASSYGQGGNQPQHF. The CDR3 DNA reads TGTGCCAGCAGTTACGGACAGGGCGGCAATCAGCCCCAGCATTTT.

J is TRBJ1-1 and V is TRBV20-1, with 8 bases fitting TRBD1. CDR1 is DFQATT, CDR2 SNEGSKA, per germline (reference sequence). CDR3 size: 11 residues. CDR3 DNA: TGCAGCGCCGGACAGGGCGCTGAAGCTTTCTTT. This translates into CSAGQGAEAFF.

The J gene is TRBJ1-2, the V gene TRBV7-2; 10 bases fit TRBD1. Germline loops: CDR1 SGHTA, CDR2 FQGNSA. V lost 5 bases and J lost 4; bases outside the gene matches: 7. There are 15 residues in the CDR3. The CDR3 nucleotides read TGTGCCAGCAGCCTCGGGACAGGGGAGACCTATGGCTACACCTTC. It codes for CASSLGTGETYGYTF.

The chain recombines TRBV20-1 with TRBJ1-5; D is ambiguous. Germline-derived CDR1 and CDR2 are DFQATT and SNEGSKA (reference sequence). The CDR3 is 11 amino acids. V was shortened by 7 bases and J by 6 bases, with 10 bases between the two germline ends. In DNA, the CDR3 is TGCAGTGTCGCAGGAGGTCAGCCCCAGCATTTT. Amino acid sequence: CSVAGGQPQHF.

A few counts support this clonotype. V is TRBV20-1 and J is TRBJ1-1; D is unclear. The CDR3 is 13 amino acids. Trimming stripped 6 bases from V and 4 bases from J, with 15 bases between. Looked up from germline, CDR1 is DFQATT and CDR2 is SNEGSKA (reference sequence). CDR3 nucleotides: TGCAGTGCCCGGGATGGGGTTCTCACTGAAGCTTTCTTT. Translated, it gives CSARDGVLTEAFF.

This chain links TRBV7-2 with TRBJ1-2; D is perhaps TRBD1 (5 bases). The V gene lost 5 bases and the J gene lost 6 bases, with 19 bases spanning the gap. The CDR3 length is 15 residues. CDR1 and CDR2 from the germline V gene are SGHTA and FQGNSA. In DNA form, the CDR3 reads TGTGCCAGCAGCCCCGGGGGTCTTAGAGGACATGGCTACACCTTC. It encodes CASSPGGLRGHGYTF.

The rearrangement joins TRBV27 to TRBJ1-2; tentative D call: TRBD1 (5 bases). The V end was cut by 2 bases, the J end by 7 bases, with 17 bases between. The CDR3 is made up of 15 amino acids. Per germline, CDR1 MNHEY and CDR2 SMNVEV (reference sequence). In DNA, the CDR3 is TGTGCCAGCAGTTTAAATGGGGGATCCCCGGTTGGCTACACCTTC. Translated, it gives CASSLNGGSPVGYTF.